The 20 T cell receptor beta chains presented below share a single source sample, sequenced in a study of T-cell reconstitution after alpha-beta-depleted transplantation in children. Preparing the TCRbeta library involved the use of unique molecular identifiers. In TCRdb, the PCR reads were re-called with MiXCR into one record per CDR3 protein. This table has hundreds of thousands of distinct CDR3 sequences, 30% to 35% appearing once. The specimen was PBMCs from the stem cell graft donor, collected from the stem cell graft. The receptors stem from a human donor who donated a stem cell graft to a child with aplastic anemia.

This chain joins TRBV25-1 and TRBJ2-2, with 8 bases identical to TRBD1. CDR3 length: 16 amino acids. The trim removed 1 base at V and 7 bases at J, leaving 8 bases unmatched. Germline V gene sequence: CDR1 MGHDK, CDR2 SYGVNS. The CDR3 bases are TGTGCCAGCAGTGAATCGTGGCAGGGGGCGGTCGGGGAGCTGTTTTTT. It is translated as CASSESWQGAVGELFF.

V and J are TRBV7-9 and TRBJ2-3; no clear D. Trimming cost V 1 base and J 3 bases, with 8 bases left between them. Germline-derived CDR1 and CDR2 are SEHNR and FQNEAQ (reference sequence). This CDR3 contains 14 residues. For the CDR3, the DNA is TGTGCCAGCAGCTTAGGGCATGGGACAGATACGCAGTATTTT. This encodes CASSLGHGTDTQYF.

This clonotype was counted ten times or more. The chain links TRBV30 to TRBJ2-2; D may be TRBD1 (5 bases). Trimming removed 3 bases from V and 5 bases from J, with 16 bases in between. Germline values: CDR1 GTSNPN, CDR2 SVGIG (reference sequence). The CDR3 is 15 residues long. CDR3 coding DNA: TGTGCCTGGAGGTTTGAGACAGTGAAGACCGGGGAGCTGTTTTTT. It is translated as CAWRFETVKTGELFF.

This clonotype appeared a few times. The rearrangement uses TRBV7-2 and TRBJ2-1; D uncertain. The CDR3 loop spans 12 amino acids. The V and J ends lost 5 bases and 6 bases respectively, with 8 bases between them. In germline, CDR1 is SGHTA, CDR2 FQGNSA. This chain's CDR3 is CASSTRTNEQFF. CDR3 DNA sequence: TGTGCCAGCAGCACCAGGACCAATGAGCAGTTCTTC.

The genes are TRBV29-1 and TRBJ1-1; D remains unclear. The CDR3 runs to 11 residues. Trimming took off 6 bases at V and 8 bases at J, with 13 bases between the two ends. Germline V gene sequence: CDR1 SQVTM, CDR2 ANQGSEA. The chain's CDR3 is CSVTSGDEAFF. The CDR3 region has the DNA TGCAGCGTCACATCAGGCGACGAAGCTTTCTTT. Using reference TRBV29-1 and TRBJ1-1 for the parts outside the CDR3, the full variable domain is SAVISQKPSRDICQRGTSLTIQCQVDSQVTMMFWYRQQPGQSLTLIATANQGSEATYESGFVIDKFPISRPNLTFSTLTVSNMSPEDSSIYLCSVTSGDEAFFGQGTRLTVV.

The chain's CDR3 is CSVAFGQGADEQFF. DNA of the CDR3: TGCAGCGTTGCCTTCGGACAGGGGGCCGATGAGCAGTTCTTC. This chain uses TRBV29-1 with TRBJ2-1; TRBD1 aligns across 11 bases. The junction had 7 bases not matched to a gene; V was cut back by 4 bases and J by 8 bases. The CDR3 totals 14 residues. Germline lookup yields CDR1 SQVTM and CDR2 ANQGSEA.

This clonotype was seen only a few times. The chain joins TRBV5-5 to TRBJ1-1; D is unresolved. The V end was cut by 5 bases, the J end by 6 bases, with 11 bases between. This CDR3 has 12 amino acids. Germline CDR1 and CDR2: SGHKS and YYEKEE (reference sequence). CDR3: CASSPVGAEAFF. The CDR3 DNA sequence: TGTGCCAGCAGTCCTGTCGGGGCTGAAGCTTTCTTT.

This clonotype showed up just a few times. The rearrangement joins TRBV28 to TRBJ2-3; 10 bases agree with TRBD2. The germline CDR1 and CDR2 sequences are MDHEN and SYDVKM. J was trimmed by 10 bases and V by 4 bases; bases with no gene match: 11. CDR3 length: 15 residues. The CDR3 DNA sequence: TGTGCCAGCAGTTCACTAGCGGGGAGGGTCGGTGCGCAGTATTTT. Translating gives CASSSLAGRVGAQYF.

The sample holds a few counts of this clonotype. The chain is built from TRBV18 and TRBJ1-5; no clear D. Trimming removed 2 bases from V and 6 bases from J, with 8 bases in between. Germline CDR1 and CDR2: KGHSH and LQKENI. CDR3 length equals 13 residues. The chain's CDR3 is CASSPAGGQPQHF. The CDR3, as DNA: TGTGCCAGCTCACCAGCGGGTGGTCAGCCCCAGCATTTT.

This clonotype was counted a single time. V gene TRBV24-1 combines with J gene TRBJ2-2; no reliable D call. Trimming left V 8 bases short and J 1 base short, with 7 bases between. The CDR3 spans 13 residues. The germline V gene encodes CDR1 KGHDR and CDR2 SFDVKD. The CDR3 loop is CATTMGNTGELFF. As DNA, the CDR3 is TGTGCCACCACCATGGGGAACACCGGGGAGCTGTTTTTT.

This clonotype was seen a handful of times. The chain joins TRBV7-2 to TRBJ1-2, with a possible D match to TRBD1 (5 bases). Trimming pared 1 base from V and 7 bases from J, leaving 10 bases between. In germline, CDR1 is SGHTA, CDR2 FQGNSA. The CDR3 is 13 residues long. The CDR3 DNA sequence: TGTGCCAGCAGCTTAGGGACACGGGTTGGCTACACCTTC. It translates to CASSLGTRVGYTF.

The CDR3 bases are TGTGCCAGCAGTTTATCCAGGGGGCACGGGGAGCTGTTTTTT. Its protein is CASSLSRGHGELFF. This chain uses TRBV27 with TRBJ2-2; 8 bases line up with TRBD1. V lost 0 bases and J lost 7; bases outside the gene matches: 1. Germline V gene lookup returns CDR1 MNHEY and CDR2 SMNVEV (reference sequence). The CDR3 is 14 residues long.

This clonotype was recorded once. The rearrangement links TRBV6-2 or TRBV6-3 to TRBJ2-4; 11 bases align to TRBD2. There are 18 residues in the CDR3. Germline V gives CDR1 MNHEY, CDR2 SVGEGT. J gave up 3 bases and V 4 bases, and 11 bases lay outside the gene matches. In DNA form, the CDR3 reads TGTGCCAGCAGTTCATGTAGCGGGAGGGCCGGAGACAAAAACATTCAGTACTTC. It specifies CASSSCSGRAGDKNIQYF.

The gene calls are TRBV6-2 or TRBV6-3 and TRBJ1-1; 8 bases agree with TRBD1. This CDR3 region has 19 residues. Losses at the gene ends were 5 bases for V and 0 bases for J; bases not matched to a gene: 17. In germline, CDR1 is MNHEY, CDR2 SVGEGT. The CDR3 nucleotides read TGTGCCAGCAGTCCAGGAGGACAGGGTGGCCTTTTACTGAACACTGAAGCTTTCTTT. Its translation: CASSPGGQGGLLLNTEAFF.

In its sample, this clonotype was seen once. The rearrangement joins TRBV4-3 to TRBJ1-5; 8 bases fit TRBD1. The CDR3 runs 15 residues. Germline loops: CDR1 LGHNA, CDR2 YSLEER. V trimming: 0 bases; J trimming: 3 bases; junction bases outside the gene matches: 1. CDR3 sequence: CASSQEDRANQPQHF. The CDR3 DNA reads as TGCGCCAGCAGCCAAGAGGACAGGGCCAATCAGCCCCAGCATTTT.

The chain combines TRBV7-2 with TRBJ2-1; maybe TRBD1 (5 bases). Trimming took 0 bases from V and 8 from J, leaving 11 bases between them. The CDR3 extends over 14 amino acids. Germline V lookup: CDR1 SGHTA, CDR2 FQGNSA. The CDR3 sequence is CASSLASTGYEQFF. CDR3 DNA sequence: TGTGCCAGCAGCTTAGCGTCAACAGGATATGAGCAGTTCTTC.

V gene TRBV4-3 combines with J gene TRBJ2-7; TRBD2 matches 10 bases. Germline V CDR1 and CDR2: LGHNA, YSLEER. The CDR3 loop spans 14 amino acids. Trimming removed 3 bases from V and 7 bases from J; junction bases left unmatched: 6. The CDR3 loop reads CASSQLAGAWEQYF. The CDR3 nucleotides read TGCGCCAGCAGCCAGCTAGCGGGAGCGTGGGAGCAGTACTTC.

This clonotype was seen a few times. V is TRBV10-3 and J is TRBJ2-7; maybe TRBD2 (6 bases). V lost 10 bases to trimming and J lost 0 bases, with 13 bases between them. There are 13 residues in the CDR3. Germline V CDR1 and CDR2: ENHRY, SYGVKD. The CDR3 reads CANLPRDSYEQYV. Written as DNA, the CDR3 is TGTGCCAACCTACCGCGGGACTCCTACGAGCAGTACGTC.

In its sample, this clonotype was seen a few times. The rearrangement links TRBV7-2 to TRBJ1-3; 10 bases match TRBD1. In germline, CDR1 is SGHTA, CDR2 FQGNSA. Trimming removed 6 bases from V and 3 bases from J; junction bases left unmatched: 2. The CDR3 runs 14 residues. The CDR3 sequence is CASSGQGGGNTIYF. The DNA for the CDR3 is TGTGCCAGCAGTGGACAGGGGGGTGGAAACACCATATATTTT. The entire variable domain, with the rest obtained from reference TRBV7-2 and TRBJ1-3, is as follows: GAGVSQSPSNKVTEKGKDVELRCDPISGHTALYWYRQSLGQGLEFLIYFQGNSAPDKSGLPSDRFSAERTGGSVSTLTIQRTQQEDSAVYLCASSGQGGGNTIYFGEGSWLTVV.

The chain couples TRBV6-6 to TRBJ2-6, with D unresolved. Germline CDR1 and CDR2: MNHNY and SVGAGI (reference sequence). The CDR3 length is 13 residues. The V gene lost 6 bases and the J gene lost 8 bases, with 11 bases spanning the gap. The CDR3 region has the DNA TGTGCCAGCAGATACCTAGACCCCAACGTCCTGACTTTC. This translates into CASRYLDPNVLTF.